Listed below are T cell receptor beta chains from one sample, sequenced in a study of T-cell memory formation after mild COVID-19. TCRdb recomputed calls from the 5' RACE reads with MiXCR, one row per CDR3 protein. The sample carries about 290,000 distinct CDR3 sequences, 15% to 20% recorded once. Input material: PBMCs or a T cell subset sorted from them (not recorded which). All receptors come from a man younger than 35 who had mild COVID-19 (a few samples of this study predate the infection). Cell type and time point are not known. CDR3s include the opening cysteine and the closing phenylalanine or tryptophan. The order of the fields is J gene, V gene, clone size, D gene, CDR3 DNA, CDR3 protein. A D gene is named only where the DNA matches it firmly. Clone size is stated in some rows and not others, as once, few, many or a class when expanded.

TRBJ2-2 TRBV4-1 many . TGCGCCAGCAGCCAAGCGTCCACCGGGGAGCTGTTTTTT CASSQASTGELFF
TRBJ2-5 TRBV20-1 . . TGCAGTGCTAATGAGGGGGGCCTCGGTGAGACCCAGTACTTC CSANEGGLGETQYF
TRBJ1-6 TRBV6-6 . . TGTGCCAGCAGACAGCGGGGTGGATCACCCCTCCACTTT CASRQRGGSPLHF
TRBJ1-2 TRBV7-6 few . TGTGCCAGCAGCTTAGAGGCAGGCTTTCTTCATGGCTACACCTTC CASSLEAGFLHGYTF
TRBJ2-1 TRBV5-1 . . TGCGCCAGCAGCTTGGGAGGGACACACAATGAGCAGTTCTTC CASSLGGTHNEQFF
TRBJ1-2 TRBV9 once . TGTGCCAGCAGCTTATCGGGGGGCAGCTATGGCTACACCTTC CASSLSGGSYGYTF
TRBJ1-2 TRBV7-9 few . TGTGCCAGCAGAAAGGAGGGCAGGGTCAACTATGGCTACACCTTC CASRKEGRVNYGYTF
TRBJ1-4 TRBV20-1 few TRBD1 TGCAGTGTCCCGACAGGGAATGAAAAACTGTTTTTT CSVPTGNEKLFF
TRBJ1-6 TRBV7-2 few . TGTGCCAGCAGCCCCGGTGGTCCCTATAATTCACCCCTCCACTTT CASSPGGPYNSPLHF
TRBJ2-1 TRBV9 . . TGTGCCAGCAGCGGACCTTTGGGGGGATACAATGAGCAGTTCTTC CASSGPLGGYNEQFF
TRBJ2-6 TRBV6-1 few . TGTGCCAGCAGTGAATTACGGGGGGCCAACGTCCTGACTTTC CASSELRGANVLTF
TRBJ2-5 TRBV5-1 few . TGCGCCAGCAGCTTGGCCCCAGGGGGAGGTAGCGAGACCCAGTACTTC CASSLAPGGGSETQYF
TRBJ1-1 TRBV7-2 few TRBD1 TGTGCCAGCAGATTCGCAGGGGGTTTCACTGAAGCTTTCTTT CASRFAGGFTEAFF
TRBJ2-3 TRBV12-3/TRBV12-4 . . TGTGCCAGCAGTTTAGGTGGGGTTAGATGGGCGGATACGCAGTATTTT CASSLGGVRWADTQYF
TRBJ2-2 TRBV7-2 many . TGTGCCAGCAGCTTACAGTCCGGGGGGAACACCGGGGAGCTGTTTTTT CASSLQSGGNTGELFF
TRBJ1-5 TRBV7-2 . . TGTGCCAGCAGCCGAGTCGGCCCCAATCAGCCCCAGCATTTT CASSRVGPNQPQHF
TRBJ2-1 TRBV4-1 . TRBD1 TGCGCCAGCAGCCAAGACCCGGGACAGGGGTCCCATGAGCAGTTCTTC CASSQDPGQGSHEQFF
TRBJ2-3 TRBV7-2 few . TGTGCCACCAACTCGATGGGAGGTGCCACAGATACGCAGTATTTT CATNSMGGATDTQYF
TRBJ1-2 TRBV6-6 few . TGTGCCAGCAGCGTCCACGGGGGCTACACCTTC CASSVHGGYTF
TRBJ2-4 TRBV7-9 . . TGTGCCAGCAGCTTAGGGAGGGAGGCAGCCAAAAACATTCAGTACTTC CASSLGREAAKNIQYF
TRBJ2-7 TRBV7-9 few TRBD1 TGTGCCAGCAACGGACAGGGCCCCTACGAGCAGTACTTC CASNGQGPYEQYF
TRBJ1-1 TRBV4-2 few . TGTGCCAGCAGTCCGAACAGGGTGAACACTGAAGCTTTCTTT CASSPNRVNTEAFF
TRBJ2-2 TRBV6-2/TRBV6-3 few . TGTGCCAGCAGCCGGGGGACGGTTGGGACCGGGGAGCTGTTTTTT CASSRGTVGTGELFF
TRBJ2-1 TRBV2 . . TGTGCCAGCAGGCCGGGACACCTCAACAATGAGCAGTTCTTC CASRPGHLNNEQFF
TRBJ2-3 TRBV7-9 few . TGTGCCAGCACCGAAGGTCGGAGCACAGATACGCAGTATTTT CASTEGRSTDTQYF
TRBJ2-1 TRBV12-3/TRBV12-4 many . TGTGCCAGCAGTATCACAGGGATTCGAAGTGAGCAGTTCTTC CASSITGIRSEQFF
TRBJ2-2 TRBV20-1 . TRBD1 TGCAGTGACAGGGGGCTCGTCACCGGGGAGCTGTTTTTT CSDRGLVTGELFF
TRBJ1-1 TRBV7-3 . TRBD1 TGTGCCAGCAGCAAGAGACAGGGGGTGAACACTGAAGCTTTCTTT CASSKRQGVNTEAFF
TRBJ1-6 TRBV12-3/TRBV12-4 . . TGTGCCAGCAGTTCACAGGGAAATAATTCACCCCTCCACTTT CASSSQGNNSPLHF
TRBJ1-1 TRBV3-1 few TRBD1 TGTGCCAGCAGCTTACCGACAGGGGGCTCCTCTGGAGCTTTCTTT CASSLPTGGSSGAFF
TRBJ2-2 TRBV6-5 few . TGTGCCAGCAGCACCGTGGGGGGCGGGGAGCTGTTTTTT CASSTVGGGELFF
TRBJ2-1 TRBV5-1 many . TGCGCCAGCAGCCCGGGACCTACTCATGAGCAGTTCTTC CASSPGPTHEQFF
TRBJ1-3 TRBV11-2 few . TGTGCCAGCAGCCCTACGTCTCTATCTGGAAACACCATATATTTT CASSPTSLSGNTIYF
TRBJ2-5 TRBV5-4 . TRBD2 TGTGCCAGCAGCTGGAGCGGGGTAGAGACCCAGTACTTC CASSWSGVETQYF
TRBJ2-2 TRBV15 many . TGTGCCACCAGCAGAGTCGGAGGAGTCACCGGGGAGCTGTTTTTT CATSRVGGVTGELFF
TRBJ2-2 TRBV4-1 many . TGCGCCAGCAGCCAAGAGAACACCGGGGAGCTGTTTTTT CASSQENTGELFF
TRBJ1-1 TRBV12-3/TRBV12-4 . . TGTGCCAGCAGTCCCCCAGGGATCTCAGCTTTCTTT CASSPPGISAFF
TRBJ2-1 TRBV3-1 few . TGTGCCAGCAGCCAAGCGGGGGCTGGAAATGAGCAGTTCTTC CASSQAGAGNEQFF
TRBJ2-4 TRBV7-2 . . TGTGCCAGCAGCCAGGGGACGGCCAAAAACATTCAGTACTTC CASSQGTAKNIQYF
TRBJ1-5 TRBV24-1 few TRBD1 TGTGCCACCAGTGCAGGGGGCGGTCAGCCCCAGCATTTT CATSAGGGQPQHF
TRBJ1-6 TRBV3-1 few . TGTGCCAGCAGCCTCCGGGCCGCCAGCCCCCTCCACTTT CASSLRAASPLHF
TRBJ2-7 TRBV7-2 few . TGTGCCAGCAGTCCAGGGGCGGGACAGAGATTCTACGAGCAGTACTTC CASSPGAGQRFYEQYF
TRBJ1-2 TRBV5-1 many TRBD1 TGCGCCAGCAGCTTAGACAGGGGATCCTATGGCTACACCTTC CASSLDRGSYGYTF
TRBJ1-3 TRBV7-2 many . TGTGCCAGCAGCTTAGCCGGGACTGGAAACACCATATATTTT CASSLAGTGNTIYF
TRBJ2-7 TRBV18 few . TGTGCCAGCTCACCAGAGGGCCGAAGGCTCCCCTACGAGCAGTACTTC CASSPEGRRLPYEQYF
TRBJ2-1 TRBV7-2 few . TGTGCCAGCCAGGATGCCTACAATGAGCAGTTCTTC CASQDAYNEQFF
TRBJ2-3 TRBV6-5 . . TGTGCCAGCAGTTACATGGGGGGCGCATCAGATACGCAGTATTTT CASSYMGGASDTQYF
TRBJ2-1 TRBV18 . TRBD2 TGTGCCAGCTCACCACGCGGGGGGGAAGGTGAGCAGTTCTTC CASSPRGGEGEQFF
TRBJ1-3 TRBV12-3/TRBV12-4 . . TGTGCCAGCAGTTCGGACGGGAGCTCTGGAAACACCATATATTTT CASSSDGSSGNTIYF
TRBJ2-3 TRBV12-3/TRBV12-4 few TRBD2 TGTGCCAGCAGTTTGAAGCTAGCGGGGCCCACAGATACGCAGTATTTT CASSLKLAGPTDTQYF
TRBJ2-7 TRBV30 few . TGTGCCTGGAGCCCCTCGTCAGGTGGGCAGTACTTC CAWSPSSGGQYF
TRBJ1-1 TRBV7-9 once . TGTGCCAGCAGCTCGCGACGGTCGAACACTGGAGCTTTCTTT CASSSRRSNTGAFF
TRBJ2-3 TRBV19 . TRBD1 TGTGCCAGTGCACAGGGGGCGGAAGATACGCAGTATTTT CASAQGAEDTQYF
TRBJ1-2 TRBV2 few TRBD1 TGTGCCAGCAGCCCCGGGGAGGGGGCGTCTGGCTACACCTTC CASSPGEGASGYTF
TRBJ1-1 TRBV11-2 few . TGTGCCAGCACCACCTCAGGGGTACGGACCACTGAAGCTTTCTTT CASTTSGVRTTEAFF
TRBJ2-7 TRBV11-2 . . TGTGCCAGCAGCTTAACTGGTCTGGAGCAGTACTTC CASSLTGLEQYF
TRBJ2-3 TRBV5-1 . TRBD2 TGCGCCAGCAGCCGGGCTAGCGGGGGGGTTAGCACAGATACGCAGTATTTT CASSRASGGVSTDTQYF
TRBJ1-1 TRBV19 . . TGTGCCAGTAGTATGACGGGATCTGGCGGCACTGAAGCTTTCTTT CASSMTGSGGTEAFF
TRBJ2-4 TRBV19 many . TGTGCCAGTAGTATTCAACGTTATCGGACGGGAGAAAACATTCAGTACTTC CASSIQRYRTGENIQYF